This T cell receptor (beta chain) was sequenced for a study of T cells in tumors and immune-related adverse events. The V gene lost 1 base and the J gene lost 10 bases, with 7 bases spanning the gap. The V gene's germline CDR1 is SGHAT and CDR2 FQNNGV. The CDR3 covers 11 residues. TCRdb's copy holds only in-frame clones and misses some; the assay was immunoSEQ multiplex PCR. This repertoire shows more than 20,000 clones, 85% to 95% found once; its top ten account for over 1.3%. This clonotype was obtained from a female donor with metastatic renal cell carcinoma. The source was lymph node tissue, collected from a patient treated with anti-PD-1 therapy. The rearrangement uses TRBV11-2 and TRBJ1-1; D call uncertain. CDR3 loop: CASSLVRGAFF. CDR3 DNA: TGTGCCAGCAGCTTAGTGCGAGGAGCTTTCTTT.